Below, 2 T cell receptor beta chains from the same sample are listed, as sequenced in a study of T cell responses to AZD1222 COVID-19 vaccine. Some clones are missing from TCRdb's copy, which holds only in-frame ones; the method was immunoSEQ multiplex PCR. In the table there are about 140,000 clones, under 95% of which are singletons. Material: peripheral blood, obtained on day 0 of AZD1222 vaccination. The receptors were sampled from an adult in good health.

Only one count was recorded for this clone. The chain links TRBV30 to TRBJ2-7; D call uncertain. Trimming cost V 4 bases and J 5 bases, with 18 bases left between them. The CDR3 has 14 amino acids. Germline assignment: CDR1 GTSNPN and CDR2 SVGIG (reference sequence). This CDR3 reads CAWIARKVNHEQYF. The CDR3 region has the DNA TGTGCCTGGATTGCCAGGAAAGTCAACCACGAGCAGTACTTC.

This chain joins TRBV6-1 and TRBJ1-2; tentatively, D is TRBD1 (5 bases). Germline V gives CDR1 MNHNS, CDR2 SASEGT. V gave up 1 base and J gave up 6 bases, with 18 bases separating them. The CDR3 runs 16 residues. This CDR3 is CASSEVSLWGGNGYTF. The CDR3 bases are TGTGCCAGCAGTGAAGTATCTCTCTGGGGGGGAAATGGCTACACCTTC.